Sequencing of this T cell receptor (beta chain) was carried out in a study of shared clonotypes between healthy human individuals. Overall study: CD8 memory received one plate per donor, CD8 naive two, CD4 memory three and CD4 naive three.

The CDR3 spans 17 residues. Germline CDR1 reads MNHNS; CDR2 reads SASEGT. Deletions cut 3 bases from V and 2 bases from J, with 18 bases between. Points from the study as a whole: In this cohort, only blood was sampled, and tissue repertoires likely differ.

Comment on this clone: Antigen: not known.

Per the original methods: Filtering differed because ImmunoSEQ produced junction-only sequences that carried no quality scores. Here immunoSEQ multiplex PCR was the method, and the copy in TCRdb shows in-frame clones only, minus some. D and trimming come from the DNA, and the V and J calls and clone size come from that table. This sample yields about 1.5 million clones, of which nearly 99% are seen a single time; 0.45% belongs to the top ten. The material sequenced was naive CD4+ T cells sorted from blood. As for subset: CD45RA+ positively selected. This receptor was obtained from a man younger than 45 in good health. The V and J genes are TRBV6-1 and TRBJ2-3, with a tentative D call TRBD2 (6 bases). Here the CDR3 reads CASSEKVLGGPTDTQYF. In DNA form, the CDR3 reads TGTGCCAGCAGTGAGAAAGTATTGGGAGGCCCCACAGATACGCAGTATTTT.